The sample holds many counts of the clone carrying this T cell receptor (beta chain). The data belong to a study of early T cells in non-severe SARS-CoV-2 infection. The CDR3 extends over 14 amino acids. Trimming removed 1 base from V and 6 bases from J; junction bases left unmatched: 4. Per the germline V gene, CDR1 is SNHLY and CDR2 is FYNNEI. In TCRdb, the 5' RACE reads were re-called with MiXCR into one record per CDR3 protein. The sample has about 55,000 distinct CDR3 sequences, about an eighth seen once. This rearrangement joins TRBV2 to TRBJ1-2; 8 bases map to TRBD1. Sequencing was performed on whole blood. The source is an adult who was a healthcare worker with PCR-confirmed SARS-CoV-2 infection or an uninfected control (not recorded which). The CDR3 reads CASSEGTGRNGYTF. The CDR3, as DNA: TGTGCCAGCAGTGAAGGGACAGGGCGGAATGGCTACACCTTC.